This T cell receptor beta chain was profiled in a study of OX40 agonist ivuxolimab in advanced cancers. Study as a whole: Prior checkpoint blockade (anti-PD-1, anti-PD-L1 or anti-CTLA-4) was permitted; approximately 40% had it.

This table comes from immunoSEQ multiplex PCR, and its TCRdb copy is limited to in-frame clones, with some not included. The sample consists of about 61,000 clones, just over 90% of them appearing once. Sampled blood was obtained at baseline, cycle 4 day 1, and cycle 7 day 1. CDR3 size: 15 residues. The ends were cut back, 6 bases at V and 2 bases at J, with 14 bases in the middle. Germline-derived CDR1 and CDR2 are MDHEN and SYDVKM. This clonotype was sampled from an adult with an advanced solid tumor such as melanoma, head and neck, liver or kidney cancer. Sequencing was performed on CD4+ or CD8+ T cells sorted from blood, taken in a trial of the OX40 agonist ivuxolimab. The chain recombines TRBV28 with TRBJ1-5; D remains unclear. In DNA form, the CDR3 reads TGTGCCAGCAGCTATGTTGGGTTGGGCAATCAGCCCCAGCATTTT. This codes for CASSYVGLGNQPQHF.